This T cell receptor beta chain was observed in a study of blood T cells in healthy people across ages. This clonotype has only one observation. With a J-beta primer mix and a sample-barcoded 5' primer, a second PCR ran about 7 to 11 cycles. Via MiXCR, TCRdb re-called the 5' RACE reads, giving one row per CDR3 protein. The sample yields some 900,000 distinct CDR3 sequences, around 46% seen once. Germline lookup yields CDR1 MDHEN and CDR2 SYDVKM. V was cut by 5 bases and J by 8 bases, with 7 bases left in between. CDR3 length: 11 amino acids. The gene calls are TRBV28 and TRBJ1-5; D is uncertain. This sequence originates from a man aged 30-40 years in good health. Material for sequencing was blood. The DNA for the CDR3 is TGTGCCAGCAGTGAGGAAAAGCCCCAGCATTTT. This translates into CASSEEKPQHF.